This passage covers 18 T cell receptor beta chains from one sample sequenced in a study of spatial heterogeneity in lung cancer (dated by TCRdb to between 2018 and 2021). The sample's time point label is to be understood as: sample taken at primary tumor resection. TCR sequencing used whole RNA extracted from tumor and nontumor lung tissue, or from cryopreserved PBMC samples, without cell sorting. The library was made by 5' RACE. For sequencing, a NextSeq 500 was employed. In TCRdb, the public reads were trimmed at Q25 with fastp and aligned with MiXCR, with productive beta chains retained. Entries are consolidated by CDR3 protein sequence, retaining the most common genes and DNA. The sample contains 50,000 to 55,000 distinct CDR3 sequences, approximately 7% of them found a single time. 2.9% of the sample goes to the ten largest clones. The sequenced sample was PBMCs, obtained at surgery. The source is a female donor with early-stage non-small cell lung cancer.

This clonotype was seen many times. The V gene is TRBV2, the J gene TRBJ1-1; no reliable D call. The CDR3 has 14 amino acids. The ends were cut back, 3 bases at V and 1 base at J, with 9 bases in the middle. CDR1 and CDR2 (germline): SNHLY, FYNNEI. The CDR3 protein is CASSDVVWNTEAFF. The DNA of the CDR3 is TGTGCCAGCAGTGACGTAGTGTGGAACACTGAAGCTTTCTTT.

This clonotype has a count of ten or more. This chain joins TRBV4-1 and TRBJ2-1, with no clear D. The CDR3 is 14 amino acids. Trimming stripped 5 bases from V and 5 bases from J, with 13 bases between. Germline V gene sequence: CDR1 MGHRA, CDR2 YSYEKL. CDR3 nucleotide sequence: TGCGCCAGCAGCGTCCAGAGGACCAACAATGAGCAGTTCTTC. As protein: CASSVQRTNNEQFF.

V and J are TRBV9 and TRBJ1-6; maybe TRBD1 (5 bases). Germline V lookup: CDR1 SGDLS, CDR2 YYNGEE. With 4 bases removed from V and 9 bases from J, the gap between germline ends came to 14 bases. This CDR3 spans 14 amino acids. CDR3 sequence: CASSPRGVGSPLHF. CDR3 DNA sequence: TGTGCCAGCAGCCCACGGGGGGTAGGTTCACCCCTCCACTTT.

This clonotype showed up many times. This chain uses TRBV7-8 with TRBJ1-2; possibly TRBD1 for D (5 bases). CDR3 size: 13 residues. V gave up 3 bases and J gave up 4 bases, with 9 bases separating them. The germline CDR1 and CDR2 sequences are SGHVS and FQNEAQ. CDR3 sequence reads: CASSLGGSYGYTF. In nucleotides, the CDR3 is TGTGCCAGCAGCTTGGGGGGTAGCTATGGCTACACCTTC.

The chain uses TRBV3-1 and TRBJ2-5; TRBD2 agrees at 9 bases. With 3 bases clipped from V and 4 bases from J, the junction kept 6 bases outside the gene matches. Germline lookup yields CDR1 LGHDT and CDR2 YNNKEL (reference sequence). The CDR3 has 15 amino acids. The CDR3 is CASSHSGGRRETQYF. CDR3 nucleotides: TGTGCCAGCAGCCATAGCGGGGGTCGTAGAGAGACCCAGTACTTC.

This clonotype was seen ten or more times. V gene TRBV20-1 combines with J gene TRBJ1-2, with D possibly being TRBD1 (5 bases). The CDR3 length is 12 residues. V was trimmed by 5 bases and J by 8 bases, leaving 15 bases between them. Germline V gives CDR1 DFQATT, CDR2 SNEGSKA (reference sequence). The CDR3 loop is CSAWDRGGGYTF. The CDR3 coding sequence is TGCAGTGCTTGGGACCGCGGAGGGGGCTACACCTTC.

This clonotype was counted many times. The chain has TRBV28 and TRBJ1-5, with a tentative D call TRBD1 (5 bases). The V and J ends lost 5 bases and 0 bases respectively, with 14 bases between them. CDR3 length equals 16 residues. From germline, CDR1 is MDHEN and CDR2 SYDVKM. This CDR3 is CASSGPAGYSNQPQHF. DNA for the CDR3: TGTGCCAGCAGTGGACCCGCAGGGTATAGCAATCAGCCCCAGCATTTT.

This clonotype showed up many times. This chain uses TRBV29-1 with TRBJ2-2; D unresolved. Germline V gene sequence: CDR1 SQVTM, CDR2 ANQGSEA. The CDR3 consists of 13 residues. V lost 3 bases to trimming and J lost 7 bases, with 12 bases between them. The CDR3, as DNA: TGCAGCGTTGATGTTGGGTACGGCGGGGAGCTGTTTTTT. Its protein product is CSVDVGYGGELFF.

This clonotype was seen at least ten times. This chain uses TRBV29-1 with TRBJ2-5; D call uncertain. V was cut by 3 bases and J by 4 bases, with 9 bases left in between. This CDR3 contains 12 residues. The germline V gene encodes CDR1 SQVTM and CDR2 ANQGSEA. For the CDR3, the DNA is TGCAGCGTTGACTATAGCAGAGAGACCCAGTACTTC. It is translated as CSVDYSRETQYF.

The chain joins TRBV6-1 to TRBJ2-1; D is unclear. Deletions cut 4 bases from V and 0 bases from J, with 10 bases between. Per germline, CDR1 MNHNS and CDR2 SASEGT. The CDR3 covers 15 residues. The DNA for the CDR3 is TGTGCCAGCAGTGCCCCGAGGAGCTCCTACAATGAGCAGTTCTTC. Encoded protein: CASSAPRSSYNEQFF.

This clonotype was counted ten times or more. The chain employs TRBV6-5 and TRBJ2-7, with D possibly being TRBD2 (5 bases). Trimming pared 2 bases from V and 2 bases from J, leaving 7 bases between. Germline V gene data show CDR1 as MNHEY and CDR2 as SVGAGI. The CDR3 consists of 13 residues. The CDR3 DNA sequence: TGTGCCAGCAGTTACGGGCGGGCCTACGAGCAGTACTTC. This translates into CASSYGRAYEQYF.

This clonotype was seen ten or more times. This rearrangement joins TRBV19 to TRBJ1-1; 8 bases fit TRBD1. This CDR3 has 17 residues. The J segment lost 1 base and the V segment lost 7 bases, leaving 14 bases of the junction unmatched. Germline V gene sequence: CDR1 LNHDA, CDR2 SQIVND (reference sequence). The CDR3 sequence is CASTAYRGAISNTEAFF. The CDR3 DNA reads TGTGCCAGTACCGCCTACAGGGGGGCAATATCGAACACTGAAGCTTTCTTT. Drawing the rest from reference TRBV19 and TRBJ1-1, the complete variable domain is DGGITQSPKYLFRKEGQNVTLSCEQNLNHDAMYWYRQDPGQGLRLIYYSQIVNDFQKGDIAEGYSVSREKKESFPLTVTSAQKNPTAFYLCASTAYRGAISNTEAFFGQGTRLTVV.

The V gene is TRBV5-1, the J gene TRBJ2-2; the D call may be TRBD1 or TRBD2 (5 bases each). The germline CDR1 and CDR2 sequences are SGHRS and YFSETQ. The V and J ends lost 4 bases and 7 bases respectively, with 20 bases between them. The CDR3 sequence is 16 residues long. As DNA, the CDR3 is TGCGCCAGCAGCGCCAATTCCGGGACGTCCCTCGGGGAGCTGTTTTTT. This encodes CASSANSGTSLGELFF.

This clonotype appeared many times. The CDR3 is CASSLGLAGYEQYF. The CDR3 coding sequence is TGTGCCAGCAGTTTGGGACTAGCAGGATACGAGCAGTACTTC. The chain is built from TRBV12-3 or TRBV12-4 and TRBJ2-7; 9 nucleotides match TRBD2. The V and J ends lost 3 bases and 4 bases, in that order; junction bases with no gene match: 4. CDR3 size: 14 residues.

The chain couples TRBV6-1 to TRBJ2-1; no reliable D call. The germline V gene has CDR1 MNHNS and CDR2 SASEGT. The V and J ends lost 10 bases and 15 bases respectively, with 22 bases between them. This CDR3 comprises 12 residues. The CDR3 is CATVPGVPSSFF. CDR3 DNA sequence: TGTGCCACCGTACCAGGCGTACCTTCTTCGTTCTTC.

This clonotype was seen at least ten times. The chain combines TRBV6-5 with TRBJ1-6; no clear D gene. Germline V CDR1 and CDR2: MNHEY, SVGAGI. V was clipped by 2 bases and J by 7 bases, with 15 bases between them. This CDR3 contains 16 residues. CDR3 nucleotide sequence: TGTGCCAGCAGTTACGGCCGTTGGGGTAAAAATTCACCCCTCCACTTT. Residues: CASSYGRWGKNSPLHF.

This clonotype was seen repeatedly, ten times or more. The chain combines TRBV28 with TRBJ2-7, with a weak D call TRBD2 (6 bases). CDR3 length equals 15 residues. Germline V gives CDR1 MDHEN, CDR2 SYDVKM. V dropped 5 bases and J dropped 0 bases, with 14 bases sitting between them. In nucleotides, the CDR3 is TGTGCCAGCAGTCTGGGGGGTCGAAACTCCTACGAGCAGTACTTC. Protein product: CASSLGGRNSYEQYF.

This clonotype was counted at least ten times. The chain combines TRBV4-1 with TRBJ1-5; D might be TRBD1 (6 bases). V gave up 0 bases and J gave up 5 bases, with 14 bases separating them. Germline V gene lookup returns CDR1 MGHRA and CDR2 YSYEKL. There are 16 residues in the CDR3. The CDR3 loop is CASSQDSGGWDQPQHF. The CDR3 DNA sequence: TGCGCCAGCAGCCAAGATTCCGGGGGCTGGGATCAGCCCCAGCATTTT.